Presented here are 14 T cell receptor beta chains from one specimen sequenced in a study of control samples from healthy donors and cancer patients (dated by TCRdb to the early 2020s). The library was produced with the immunoSEQ multiplex PCR assay. TCRdb carries this immuneACCESS record with in-frame sequences only. Its versions omit some clonotypes, under half of them owing to an unresolved V gene in the studies checked, with the rest unexplained. The sample includes 90,000 to 110,000 clones, with 90% observed a single time. The ten largest clones take up 4% to 5.5% of the sample. The sample was blood. The receptors here all came from a human donor in good health. The donor label of this sample is uncertain.

Here the CDR3 reads CASSPRTSTSLETQYF. CDR3 in DNA: TGTGCCAGCAGCCCTAGAACCTCGACTAGCTTGGAGACCCAGTACTTC. The V gene is TRBV11-2, the J gene TRBJ2-5; 7 bases agree with TRBD2. This CDR3 is built from 16 residues. J was trimmed by 5 bases and V by 5 bases; bases with no gene match: 14. Germline CDR1 and CDR2: SGHAT and FQNNGV.

The V call is TRBV7-6, the J call TRBJ2-1, with 11 bases aligning to TRBD1. The CDR3 is 15 amino acids. Looked up from germline, CDR1 is SGHVS and CDR2 is FNYEAQ. V was pared by 5 bases and J by 8 bases, with 8 bases of the junction left unmatched. The CDR3 region is CASSPGTGGADEQFF. CDR3 DNA sequence: TGTGCCAGCAGCCCCGGGACAGGGGGTGCGGATGAGCAGTTCTTC. The full variable domain, with the rest looked up from reference TRBV7-6 and TRBJ2-1, is GAGVSQSPRYKVTKRGQDVALRCDPISGHVSLYWYRQALGQGPEFLTYFNYEAQQDKSGLPNDRFSAERPEGSISTLTIQRTEQRDSAMYRCASSPGTGGADEQFFGPGTRLTVL.

CDR3 sequence reads: CASSQDVQRTSYNEQFF. In DNA, the CDR3 is TGCGCCAGCAGCCAAGATGTTCAGCGGACCTCCTACAATGAGCAGTTCTTC. The V call is TRBV4-1, the J call TRBJ2-1; D may be TRBD2 (5 bases). The CDR3 has 17 amino acids. Germline V gives CDR1 MGHRA, CDR2 YSYEKL. V was pared by 0 bases and J by 0 bases, with 12 bases between.

The rearrangement links TRBV19 to TRBJ2-3; D possibly matches TRBD1 or TRBD2 (5 bases each). Per germline, CDR1 LNHDA and CDR2 SQIVND (reference sequence). The ends were cut back, 7 bases at V and 1 base at J, with 9 bases in the middle. The CDR3 covers 13 residues. The CDR3 coding sequence is TGTGCCAGTAACAGGCGGGGCACAGATACGCAGTATTTT. Protein product: CASNRRGTDTQYF.

This clone has a count of ten or more. The CDR3 reads CASSSGRNSRGNTIYF. CDR3 DNA: TGCGCCAGCAGCTCTGGACGCAACTCGCGCGGAAACACCATATATTTT. This chain joins TRBV5-1 and TRBJ1-3; the D is unclear. This CDR3 comprises 16 residues. Germline CDR1 is SGHRS and CDR2 is YFSETQ. The V gene lost 3 bases and the J gene lost 4 bases, with 17 bases spanning the gap.

This clone was counted a single time. The V and J genes are TRBV9 and TRBJ2-1; D not resolved. Germline V lookup: CDR1 SGDLS, CDR2 YYNGEE. The CDR3 consists of 14 residues. Between the trimmed V and J ends, which lost 0 bases and 5 bases, there was a span of 9 bases. The CDR3 sequence: CASSVDGRNNEQFF. The CDR3 DNA reads TGTGCCAGCAGCGTAGACGGCAGAAACAATGAGCAGTTCTTC.

This clone has a single count. The CDR3 sequence: CASSLGLLPGPLHF. As DNA, the CDR3 is TGTGCCAGCAGCTTAGGTCTCTTGCCCGGACCCCTCCACTTT. The V and J genes are TRBV7-8 and TRBJ1-6, with unresolved D. The V end lost 1 base, the J end lost 12 bases, and 13 bases lay between the germline ends. CDR1 and CDR2 from the germline V gene are SGHVS and FQNEAQ. The CDR3 is 14 residues long.

The chain joins TRBV2 to TRBJ2-7; 7 bases map to TRBD1. The CDR3 has 14 amino acids. After removal of 4 bases from V and 2 bases from J, the junction contained 5 bases not matched to a gene. Germline CDR1 is SNHLY and CDR2 is FYNNEI. The CDR3 loop is CASSGNRGPYEQYV. As DNA, the CDR3 is TGTGCCAGCAGTGGAAACAGGGGACCCTACGAGCAGTACGTC.

This chain links TRBV5-1 with TRBJ2-3, with 7 nucleotides matching TRBD2. Germline assignment: CDR1 SGHRS and CDR2 YFSETQ. With V trimmed by 4 bases and J by 0 bases, 5 bases remained unmatched. CDR3 length: 15 amino acids. CDR3 nucleotides: TGCGCCAGCAGCCCGGGACTACCGAGCACAGATACGCAGTATTTT. Translated: CASSPGLPSTDTQYF.

The rearrangement joins TRBV6-2 or TRBV6-3 to TRBJ1-1; D remains unclear. The V end lost 1 base, the J end lost 5 bases, and 5 bases lay between the germline ends. The V gene's germline CDR1 is MNHEY and CDR2 SVGEGT. There are 12 residues in the CDR3. The CDR3 DNA follows: TGTGCCAGCAGTTACTTGGGTACTGAAGCTTTCTTT. Its translation: CASSYLGTEAFF.

This chain joins TRBV18 and TRBJ2-1; 10 nucleotides line up with TRBD1. CDR3 size: 15 residues. The germline CDR1 and CDR2 sequences are KGHSH and LQKENI. The V and J ends lost 5 bases and 3 bases, in that order; junction bases with no gene match: 4. CDR3: CASSAGQGVYNEQFF. CDR3 nucleotide sequence: TGTGCCAGCTCAGCCGGACAGGGGGTCTACAATGAGCAGTTCTTC.

The V gene is TRBV11-2, the J gene TRBJ1-1, with no clear D. The germline V gene encodes CDR1 SGHAT and CDR2 FQNNGV. V lost 8 bases to trimming and J lost 4 bases, with 8 bases between them. The CDR3 contains 11 residues. The CDR3 region is CASGRGTEAFF. The CDR3 DNA is TGTGCCAGCGGGAGAGGCACTGAAGCTTTCTTT.

Regarding this clone: Relative to the germline gene, one junction end is altered; a read error may explain this. This chain connects TRBV27 to TRBJ2-7, with D unresolved. There are 13 residues in the CDR3. CDR1 is MNHEY and CDR2 is SMNVEV in the germline V gene (reference sequence). The CDR3 region has the DNA TGTGCCGGCAGAGCCACGAGGTTGGACGAGCAGTACTTC. Its translation is CAGRATRLDEQYF.

The J gene is TRBJ1-2, the V gene TRBV5-1, with 8 nucleotides matching TRBD1. The germline CDR1 and CDR2 sequences are SGHRS and YFSETQ. There are 13 residues in the CDR3. With 5 bases clipped from V and 7 bases from J, the junction kept 7 bases outside the gene matches. The CDR3, as DNA: TGCGCCAGCAGTCCTCGCGACAGGGGTGGCTACACCTTC. Amino acid sequence: CASSPRDRGGYTF.